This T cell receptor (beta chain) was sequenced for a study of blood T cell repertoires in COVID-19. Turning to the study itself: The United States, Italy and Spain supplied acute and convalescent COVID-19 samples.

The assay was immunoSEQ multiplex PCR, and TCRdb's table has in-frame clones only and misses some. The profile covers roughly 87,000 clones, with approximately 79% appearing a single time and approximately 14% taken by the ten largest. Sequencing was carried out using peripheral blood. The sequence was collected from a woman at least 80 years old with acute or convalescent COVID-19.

The CDR3 protein is CASSRDSNYGYTF. For the CDR3, the DNA is TGTGCCAGCAGCCGGGACAGCAACTATGGCTACACCTTC. The V gene is TRBV7-9, the J gene TRBJ1-2, with 7 bases matching TRBD1. The germline V gene has CDR1 SEHNR and CDR2 FQNEAQ (reference sequence). The V gene end was trimmed by 5 bases and the J gene end by 2 bases; junction bases not matched to a gene: 2. The CDR3 is made up of 13 amino acids.